A selection of T cell receptor beta chains follows, all from one sample in a study of cytomegalovirus exposure and HLA in healthy donors. Measured with immunoSEQ multiplex PCR; TCRdb has only the in-frame clones, and not every one. Of a few hundred thousand clones listed, 70% to 85% were seen once; the top ten hold approximately 0.5%. Sequenced material: PBMCs. The receptors were sampled from a woman aged 40 to 49 in good health and CMV-seronegative. Both conserved end residues are trimmed from each CDR3. Fields, in order: D gene, J gene, V gene, clone size, CDR3 protein. D genes are given only for firm matches. Expanded clones are given a class, and other clones once, few, many or no size at all.

>-|TRBJ2-3|TRBV6-1|-
ALRTPSRPTDTQY
>-|TRBJ2-1|TRBV7-9|-
SSSLEGGQF
>TRBD2|TRBJ2-5|TRBV7-3|once
ASSLQAGVGETQY
>-|TRBJ2-1|TRBV6-1|-
ASSEIEATGNNEQF
>TRBD1|TRBJ1-4|TRBV19|-
ASNSQWTGEKLF
>TRBD2|TRBJ2-5|TRBV6-1|-
ASRGTSGAVETQY
>-|TRBJ2-5|TRBV9|-
ASSATDRQETQY
>-|TRBJ2-2|TRBV6-1|few
ASRDRQVGTGELF
>TRBD1|TRBJ2-1|TRBV9|-
ASSVGGNRGGYNEQF
>TRBD1|TRBJ1-5|TRBV7-9|-
ASSSDRGLSNQPQH
>-|TRBJ1-1|TRBV6-5|-
ASMREYRNTEAF
>-|TRBJ1-4|TRBV19|-
ASSISTRGANEKLF
>-|TRBJ2-3|TRBV16|-
ASSQDAQPHTQY